This TCR beta chain came from a study of blood T cells in healthy people across ages (dated by TCRdb to 2014 to 2015). As for the study more broadly: Template switching captured roughly one uniquely barcoded TCR beta cDNA molecule per two T cells in model experiments. Donors were grouped into four age groups: young (average about 15 years), middle-aged (roughly 38), aged (about 59) and long-lived (approximately 81). To avoid experimental bias, donors of different ages were randomly spread across the sequencing lanes. Two additional independent replicas of 1 million unique cDNA reads from the same blood draw were analyzed for two donors (one aged 18 to 30 and one aged 80 or older). To track age-related changes in TCR beta repertoire diversity, the study relied on deep sequencing normalized with unique cDNA molecular identifiers. The investigation overall reported the following: Since profiling was done on bulk unsorted PBMCs, naive and antigen-experienced compartments could not be conclusively compared. A strong correlation was found between observed TCR beta diversity and the percentage of naive T cells measured by flow cytometry. The long-lived group showed more naive CD4+ T cells, fewer expanded clones and increased TCR diversity than the aged group, suggesting age selection. Estimates of total diversity based on one million sequenced T cells were considered lower bounds and underestimates. As age increased, observed TCR beta diversity per million T cells dropped in a roughly linear way, and a significant reduction was already evident by age 40. Because the CMV infection status of the donors was unknown, age-related changes in expanded clonotypes may potentially have been confounded.

Systemically healthy Caucasian individuals from Russia, 39 in total and aged about 6 to 95 years, were included as donors. Ten milliliters of peripheral blood were drawn from each donor into EDTA-treated Vacutainer tubes. Ficoll-Paque density-gradient centrifugation was used to isolate PBMCs, with at least 6.5 million per sample. Trizol reagent was used to extract total RNA from the PBMCs, yielding at least 5.5 micrograms per sample. The percentages of naive CD45RAhigh/CD27high T cells were determined by flow cytometry on a PBMC aliquot from every donor. The protocol used for the library was 5' RACE. The run used an Illumina HiSeq 2500. A second PCR of about 7 to 12 cycles was performed with a sample-barcoded 5' primer and a J-beta primer mix. Each TCR beta cDNA molecule received a unique molecular identifier from a template-switch 5' adaptor carrying 12 random nucleotides. At least 2.5 million CDR3-containing paired-end reads were obtained from each sample. The Mint cDNA synthesis kit, primed by a TRBC-specific oligonucleotide, was used to synthesize first-strand cDNA from all RNA. Following uracil-DNA glycosylase treatment, a first 18-cycle PCR with universal primers M1SS and BC2_uni_R was performed on all cDNA. Concerning the study's data processing: For normalization, 1 million high-quality reads, each with a distinct molecular identifier, were randomly selected from each sample. Reads sharing molecular identifiers were discarded rather than binned into consensus sequences. CDR3 identification, clonotype clustering and error correction used MiTCR with a Q25 quality threshold and the strictest error-elimination algorithm. A nonparametric unseen species model with Euler transformation was used to estimate lower-bound total TCR beta diversity. The public reads were reprocessed in TCRdb via fastp at Q25 and MiXCR, keeping in-frame beta chains. Every CDR3 protein is listed once, alongside the most common genes and DNA of its rows. The V and J calls reflect TCRdb's pipeline rather than the authors' work. The sample records roughly 1,800,000 distinct CDR3 sequences, 40% to 55% of which are singletons. The ten largest clones take up 2.1% of the sample.

Note on this clonotype: It has no known antigen specificity. Per-nucleotide qualities are absent, and no much larger clonotype sits a single base away.

Sequences MNHEY (CDR1) and SMNVEV (CDR2) are obtained from the germline V gene (reference sequence). The CDR3 numbers 18 residues from cysteine through phenylalanine. CDR3 DNA is the only sequence kept; it has 54 bases, read in frame from the first base. V loses 5 bases, J loses 1 base, and the germline ends lie 23 bases apart. The receptor was isolated from a woman between 40 and 50 years old in good health. The chain is assembled from TRBV27 and TRBJ2-5; TRBD2 is perhaps the D gene, given 6 matching bases. Sequencing used blood. The CDR3 region reads CASSLMGRGDLRQETQYF. The DNA is TGTGCCAGCAGTCTCATGGGGCGCGGGGACCTACGCCAAGAGACCCAGTACTTC.